Reported below is one T cell receptor (beta chain). Produced via immunoSEQ multiplex PCR; TCRdb's table is partial and in-frame only. The sample yields some 720,000 clones, roughly 88% seen once. This sample was taken from a study of shared T cell receptors in the human thymus. The ends were cut back, 7 bases at V and 9 bases at J, with 19 bases in the middle. Germline V gene lookup returns CDR1 MNHEY and CDR2 SVGAGI. This CDR3 comprises 14 residues. The same data also contributed to another study, on human thymus T cells.

The receptor was derived from a boy younger than two with a congenital heart defect. The sequenced material came from thymocytes. V is TRBV6-5 and J is TRBJ2-1, with unresolved D. CDR3 DNA: TGTGCCAGCAATTGGGCAAAATGGCCCCGTGAGCAGTTCTTC. Protein sequence: CASNWAKWPREQFF.